The 8 T cell receptor beta chains given below trace back to one sample, sequenced in a study of siplizumab effects on memory and regulatory T cells. This table comes from immunoSEQ multiplex PCR, and its TCRdb copy is limited to in-frame clones, with some not included. Counted here are about 60,000 clones, 83% occurring once; the ten biggest clones make up 3.5% to 4.5%. Sequencing input: memory CD4+ T cells sorted from blood. These receptor sequences come from a human donor in good health.

The rearrangement links TRBV29-1 to TRBJ1-2; D call uncertain. V was clipped by 7 bases and J by 0 bases, with 9 bases between them. The CDR3 contains 12 residues. The germline CDR1 and CDR2 sequences are SQVTM and ANQGSEA. In DNA, the CDR3 is TGCAGCGCCATCCTCGCTAACTATGGCTACACCTTC. Encoded protein: CSAILANYGYTF.

The chain recombines TRBV7-6 with TRBJ2-2, with 9 bases that match TRBD1. V was clipped by 3 bases and J by 7 bases; unmatched bases: 6. This CDR3 has 15 residues. The germline V gene encodes CDR1 SGHVS and CDR2 FNYEAQ. In nucleotides, the CDR3 is TGTGCCAGCAGCTTGAACAGGGGGCGGAGCGGGGAGCTGTTTTTT. Translating it yields CASSLNRGRSGELFF.

This rearrangement joins TRBV6-5 to TRBJ1-3; D not resolved. This CDR3 is 14 amino acids long. Trimming removed 2 bases from V and 4 bases from J, with 9 bases in between. CDR1 is MNHEY and CDR2 is SVGAGI in the germline V gene. As DNA, the CDR3 is TGTGCCAGCAGTTACGGTCACATCGGAAACACCATATATTTT. Translated: CASSYGHIGNTIYF.

The chain recombines TRBV7-3 with TRBJ2-6, with no clear D. Germline V lookup: CDR1 SGHTA, CDR2 FQGTGA. The V end was cut by 5 bases, the J end by 1 base, with 9 bases between. The length of the CDR3 is 15 residues. This chain's CDR3 is CASSPSGSGANVLTF. In DNA, the CDR3 is TGTGCCAGCAGCCCGTCCGGGTCTGGGGCCAACGTCCTGACTTTC.

V usage is TRBV7-9 and J usage is TRBJ1-2, with D unresolved. This CDR3 comprises 14 residues. Per the germline V gene, CDR1 is SEHNR and CDR2 is FQNEAQ (reference sequence). Trimming removed 5 bases at V and 2 bases at J, with 12 bases between. The chain's CDR3 is CASSRDLGNYGYTF. As DNA, the CDR3 is TGTGCCAGCAGCAGAGACTTAGGGAACTATGGCTACACCTTC.

This sequence joins TRBV20-1 and TRBJ2-3; D remains unclear. The CDR3 loop spans 11 amino acids. Between the trimmed V and J ends, which lost 7 bases and 6 bases, there was a span of 11 bases. Germline V gene data show CDR1 as DFQATT and CDR2 as SNEGSKA (reference sequence). DNA for the CDR3: TGCAGTGTCGAGGTTGCCGATACGCAGTATTTT. Amino acid sequence: CSVEVADTQYF.

The chain links TRBV5-1 to TRBJ2-7, with D perhaps being TRBD1 or TRBD2 (5 bases each). The V gene's germline CDR1 is SGHRS and CDR2 YFSETQ. V dropped 2 bases and J dropped 2 bases, with 17 bases sitting between them. The CDR3 spans 16 residues. Here the CDR3 reads CASSLTVVRGTYEQYF. CDR3 in DNA: TGCGCCAGCAGCTTAACTGTCGTGAGGGGAACCTACGAGCAGTACTTC.

This clone is a singleton in its sample. V gene TRBV7-9 combines with J gene TRBJ2-7; the D gene is possibly TRBD1 (6 bases). Germline CDR1 is SEHNR and CDR2 is FQNEAQ (reference sequence). CDR3 length: 11 amino acids. V was clipped by 6 bases and J by 7 bases, with 10 bases between them. This CDR3 is CASRSGTEQYF. CDR3 coding DNA: TGTGCCAGCAGGTCCGGGACAGAGCAGTACTTC.